This entry lists 6 T cell receptor beta chains sequenced from one sample in a study of CD8+ T cells in alopecia areata. Sequencing templates came from extracted RNA that was reverse transcribed into cDNA. TCRdb's copy holds only in-frame clones and misses some; the assay was immunoSEQ multiplex PCR. The sample includes about 82,000 clones, 45% to 60% of them seen just once. The sequencing sample was made of NKG2D-high CD8+ T cells sorted from blood. The receptors were sampled from a human donor with alopecia areata.

This sequence joins TRBV5-6 and TRBJ2-5; D is ambiguous. The CDR3 is 13 residues long. Between the trimmed V and J ends, which lost 3 bases and 1 base, there was a span of 7 bases. The germline V gene has CDR1 SGHDT and CDR2 YYEEEE. The CDR3 bases are TGTGCCAGCAGCTCGCCCCTCCAAGAGACCCAGTACTTC. This codes for CASSSPLQETQYF.

Notes on this clone: In this CDR3 the conserved last residue, phenylalanine or tryptophan, is missing, so a read error is likely. No DNA is shown, since the ends of the CDR3 on it are uncertain; the CDR3 is the one TCRdb lists. V is TRBV14 and J is TRBJ2-7. The germline CDR1 and CDR2 sequences are SGHDN and FVKESK. The CDR3 has 10 residues if both end residues are counted. The CDR3 region is CARSGTEKGL.

The chain couples TRBV9 to TRBJ2-5, with D possibly called TRBD1 or TRBD2 (6 bases each). The germline V gene encodes CDR1 SGDLS and CDR2 YYNGEE. V lost 3 bases, J lost 0 bases, and 9 bases lay in between. The CDR3 length is 14 residues. The CDR3 loop reads CASSAGGYQETQYF. DNA of the CDR3: TGTGCCAGCAGCGCCGGGGGCTACCAAGAGACCCAGTACTTC.

The V gene is TRBV5-6, the J gene TRBJ2-1; possible D gene TRBD1, 6 bases. The CDR3 extends over 13 amino acids. The germline V and J ends were trimmed by 0 bases and 7 bases, with 8 bases remaining between them. CDR1 is SGHDT and CDR2 is YYEEEE in the germline V gene. In DNA, the CDR3 is TGTGCCAGCAGCTTGGAGGGGGAGAATGAGCAGTTCTTC. This translates into CASSLEGENEQFF. Full variable domain (rest looked up from reference TRBV5-6 and TRBJ2-1): DAGVTQSPTHLIKTRGQQVTLRCSPKSGHDTVSWYQQALGQGPQFIFQYYEEEERQRGNFPDRFSGHQFPNYSSELNVNALLLGDSALYLCASSLEGENEQFFGPGTRLTVL.

This clone was seen a handful of times. The chain carries TRBV29-1 and TRBJ2-1; TRBD2 aligns across 12 bases. Germline values: CDR1 SQVTM, CDR2 ANQGSEA. The trim removed 6 bases at V and 7 bases at J, leaving 1 base unmatched. The CDR3 has 12 amino acids. The DNA for the CDR3 is TGCAGCGTGACTAGCGGGAGTAATGAGCAGTTCTTC. Its protein is CSVTSGSNEQFF.

The chain has TRBV7-9 and TRBJ1-1; D unresolved. Germline V lookup: CDR1 SEHNR, CDR2 FQNEAQ (reference sequence). This CDR3 has 11 amino acids. Trimming removed 2 bases from V and 4 bases from J, with 2 bases in between. The CDR3 region is CASSLSTEAFF. The CDR3 DNA reads as TGTGCCAGCAGCTTAAGCACTGAAGCTTTCTTT. The full variable domain, completed using reference TRBV7-9 and TRBJ1-1, is DTGVSQNPRHKITKRGQNVTFRCDPISEHNRLYWYRQTLGQGPEFLTYFQNEAQLEKSRLLSDRFSAERPKGSFSTLEIQRTEQGDSAMYLCASSLSTEAFFGQGTRLTVV.